These T cell receptor beta chains were read from a single sample in a study of blood T cell repertoires in COVID-19. Data came from immunoSEQ multiplex PCR; TCRdb stores just in-frame clones and leaves some out. This sample has tens of thousands of clones; about 92% occur once, and the top ten carry around 12%. The sample comprised peripheral blood. Source of these receptors: a human donor in a cohort sampled during active COVID-19. Each CDR3 is given with its conserved first and last residue. The order of the fields is J gene, clone size, D gene, V gene, CDR3 protein, CDR3 DNA. The D gene is left open where the match is weak. Size values are once, few and many counts, or a class for expanded clones, and some rows have none.

j_gene: TRBJ2-3; abundance: -; d_gene: -; v_gene: TRBV25-1; CDR3aa: CASSQAADTQYF; CDR3nt: TGTGCCAGCAGTCAGGCTGCAGATACGCAGTATTTT
j_gene: TRBJ1-1; abundance: -; d_gene: TRBD1; v_gene: TRBV2; CDR3aa: CASSERWTGLMNTEAFF; CDR3nt: TGTGCCAGCAGTGAAAGGTGGACAGGGCTAATGAACACTGAAGCTTTCTTT
j_gene: TRBJ1-2; abundance: -; d_gene: TRBD1; v_gene: TRBV4-1; CDR3aa: CASSQERVKGQQRNGYTF; CDR3nt: TGCGCCAGCAGCCAAGAAAGAGTAAAGGGACAGCAACGAAATGGCTACACCTTC
j_gene: TRBJ1-1; abundance: -; d_gene: -; v_gene: TRBV25-1; CDR3aa: CASRRSRESEAFF; CDR3nt: TGTGCCAGCAGAAGAAGCAGGGAATCTGAAGCTTTCTTT
j_gene: TRBJ2-7; abundance: -; d_gene: TRBD2; v_gene: TRBV7-8; CDR3aa: CASSSPGLAEQYF; CDR3nt: TGTGCCAGCAGCTCTCCGGGACTAGCTGAGCAGTACTTC
j_gene: TRBJ2-1; abundance: once; d_gene: TRBD1; v_gene: TRBV10-3; CDR3aa: CAISSSGTGVDEQFF; CDR3nt: TGTGCCATCAGCTCCTCCGGGACAGGGGTCGATGAGCAGTTCTTC
j_gene: TRBJ1-6; abundance: -; d_gene: -; v_gene: TRBV7-2; CDR3aa: CASSLVQSPLHF; CDR3nt: TGTGCCAGCAGCTTAGTACAGTCACCCCTCCACTTT
j_gene: TRBJ1-3; abundance: once; d_gene: -; v_gene: TRBV5-1; CDR3aa: CASSLAGGGSAGNTIYF; CDR3nt: TGCGCCAGCAGCTTGGCCGGCGGGGGTTCAGCTGGAAACACCATATATTTT
j_gene: TRBJ2-2; abundance: few; d_gene: -; v_gene: TRBV3-1/TRBV3-2; CDR3aa: CASSTGIAGELFF; CDR3nt: TGTGCCAGCAGCACAGGGATAGCCGGGGAGCTGTTTTTT
j_gene: TRBJ1-2; abundance: -; d_gene: TRBD1; v_gene: TRBV19; CDR3aa: CASSFSTGPAYGYTF; CDR3nt: TGTGCCAGTAGTTTCTCGACAGGGCCGGCCTATGGCTACACCTTC
j_gene: TRBJ2-7; abundance: once; d_gene: TRBD1; v_gene: TRBV24-1; CDR3aa: CATSDTGTGSKSSYEQYF; CDR3nt: TGTGCCACCAGTGACACCGGGACAGGGAGCAAAAGCTCCTACGAGCAGTACTTC
j_gene: TRBJ2-7; abundance: -; d_gene: -; v_gene: TRBV5-1; CDR3aa: CASSLAPGEYVEQYF; CDR3nt: TGCGCCAGCAGCTTGGCCCCGGGGGAATACGTCGAGCAGTACTTC
j_gene: TRBJ1-2; abundance: -; d_gene: TRBD1; v_gene: TRBV10-3; CDR3aa: CAISESKLTGGLGYTF; CDR3nt: TGTGCCATCAGTGAGTCAAAACTGACAGGGGGTCTTGGCTACACCTTC
j_gene: TRBJ1-2; abundance: -; d_gene: -; v_gene: TRBV9; CDR3aa: CASSVGRGLGGYTF; CDR3nt: TGTGCCAGCAGCGTAGGAAGGGGTCTCGGTGGCTACACCTTC
j_gene: TRBJ1-1; abundance: -; d_gene: TRBD1; v_gene: TRBV10-3; CDR3aa: CAISESGDRANTEAFF; CDR3nt: TGTGCCATCAGTGAGTCAGGGGACAGGGCGAACACTGAAGCTTTCTTT
j_gene: TRBJ2-2; abundance: -; d_gene: -; v_gene: TRBV7-2; CDR3aa: CASSLGTAINGELFF; CDR3nt: TGTGCCAGCAGCCTCGGGACTGCAATTAACGGGGAGCTGTTTTTT
j_gene: TRBJ1-2; abundance: -; d_gene: -; v_gene: TRBV29-1; CDR3aa: CSVEDRQLYGYTF; CDR3nt: TGCAGCGTTGAGGACAGACAGTTATATGGCTACACCTTC
j_gene: TRBJ2-3; abundance: -; d_gene: TRBD2; v_gene: TRBV23-1; CDR3aa: CASSQSSGLAGTDTQYF; CDR3nt: TGCGCCAGCAGTCAATCGTCGGGACTAGCGGGCACAGATACGCAGTATTTT
j_gene: TRBJ2-7; abundance: -; d_gene: TRBD1; v_gene: TRBV30; CDR3aa: CAWNRGPYYEQYF; CDR3nt: TGTGCCTGGAACAGGGGGCCCTATTACGAGCAGTACTTC
j_gene: TRBJ2-5; abundance: -; d_gene: -; v_gene: TRBV11-2; CDR3aa: CASSSLETQYF; CDR3nt: TGTGCCAGCAGCTCCCTGGAGACCCAGTACTTC
j_gene: TRBJ1-1; abundance: once; d_gene: -; v_gene: TRBV19; CDR3aa: CASSSRRDTEAFF; CDR3nt: TGTGCCAGTAGTTCTCGCAGGGACACTGAAGCTTTCTTT
j_gene: TRBJ1-6; abundance: -; d_gene: TRBD1; v_gene: TRBV10-3; CDR3aa: CAISESLGGGNSPLHF; CDR3nt: TGTGCCATCAGTGAGTCGTTAGGGGGCGGAAATTCACCCCTCCACTTT
j_gene: TRBJ2-7; abundance: -; d_gene: TRBD2; v_gene: TRBV6-5; CDR3aa: CASKLAGPYEQYF; CDR3nt: TGTGCCAGCAAACTAGCGGGTCCCTACGAGCAGTACTTC
j_gene: TRBJ2-2; abundance: -; d_gene: -; v_gene: TRBV24-1; CDR3aa: CATSDPAQFVGVGTGELFF; CDR3nt: TGTGCCACCAGTGACCCCGCCCAGTTCGTGGGAGTCGGCACCGGGGAGCTGTTTTTT
j_gene: TRBJ2-2; abundance: -; d_gene: -; v_gene: TRBV3-1/TRBV3-2; CDR3aa: CASHRLAGPGELFF; CDR3nt: TGTGCCAGCCATAGACTGGCGGGGCCCGGGGAGCTGTTTTTT
j_gene: TRBJ2-6; abundance: -; d_gene: TRBD1; v_gene: TRBV13; CDR3aa: CASSSTGGPGANVLTF; CDR3nt: TGTGCCAGCAGCAGTACAGGGGGCCCTGGGGCCAACGTCCTGACTTTC
j_gene: TRBJ1-3; abundance: -; d_gene: -; v_gene: TRBV19; CDR3aa: CASSATGAFSGNTIYF; CDR3nt: TGTGCCAGTAGTGCCACAGGTGCCTTTTCTGGAAACACCATATATTTT
j_gene: TRBJ2-3; abundance: -; d_gene: TRBD2; v_gene: TRBV5-4; CDR3aa: CASSTKRGASTDTQYF; CDR3nt: TGTGCCAGCAGCACAAAGCGGGGGGCAAGCACAGATACGCAGTATTTT
j_gene: TRBJ1-6; abundance: -; d_gene: -; v_gene: TRBV21-1; CDR3aa: CASSDQPGVSPLHF; CDR3nt: TGTGCCAGCAGCGACCAACCCGGGGTATCACCCCTCCACTTT
j_gene: TRBJ2-2; abundance: once; d_gene: TRBD2; v_gene: TRBV5-1; CDR3aa: CASSSGLGGSGELFF; CDR3nt: TGCGCCAGCAGCTCGGGACTAGGAGGTTCCGGGGAGCTGTTTTTT
j_gene: TRBJ2-1; abundance: -; d_gene: -; v_gene: TRBV2; CDR3aa: CASTYAHNEQFF; CDR3nt: TGTGCCAGCACCTATGCCCACAATGAGCAGTTCTTC
j_gene: TRBJ2-2; abundance: -; d_gene: TRBD1; v_gene: TRBV9; CDR3aa: CASSVRTGASGELFF; CDR3nt: TGTGCCAGCAGCGTAAGGACAGGGGCGTCCGGGGAGCTGTTTTTT
j_gene: TRBJ1-2; abundance: -; d_gene: TRBD1; v_gene: TRBV9; CDR3aa: CASSGQGVYGYTF; CDR3nt: TGTGCCAGCAGCGGACAGGGTGTCTATGGCTACACCTTC
j_gene: TRBJ2-7; abundance: -; d_gene: -; v_gene: TRBV9; CDR3aa: CASSARLSGDEQYF; CDR3nt: TGTGCCAGCAGCGCACGACTGTCGGGGGACGAGCAGTACTTC
j_gene: TRBJ2-7; abundance: -; d_gene: -; v_gene: TRBV5-1; CDR3aa: CASSLVGRGTEQYF; CDR3nt: TGCGCCAGCAGCTTGGTGGGCAGGGGTACCGAGCAGTACTTC
j_gene: TRBJ1-6; abundance: -; d_gene: -; v_gene: TRBV6-5; CDR3aa: CATRGYTLHF; CDR3nt: TGTGCAACCCGGGGGTACACCCTCCACTTT
j_gene: TRBJ2-2; abundance: -; d_gene: -; v_gene: TRBV3-1/TRBV3-2; CDR3aa: CASSQVLRLNTGELFF; CDR3nt: TGTGCCAGCAGCCAAGTACTGCGGCTGAACACCGGGGAGCTGTTTTTT
j_gene: TRBJ1-1; abundance: -; d_gene: TRBD1; v_gene: TRBV18; CDR3aa: CASSPTSGTVNTEAFF; CDR3nt: TGTGCCAGCTCACCCACTTCAGGGACAGTCAACACTGAAGCTTTCTTT
j_gene: TRBJ1-2; abundance: -; d_gene: TRBD1; v_gene: TRBV28; CDR3aa: CASSLFRANTGGSYGYTF; CDR3nt: TGTGCCAGCAGTTTATTTAGAGCTAATACAGGGGGCTCCTATGGCTACACCTTC
j_gene: TRBJ1-4; abundance: -; d_gene: TRBD1; v_gene: TRBV7-2; CDR3aa: CASSLTGGANEKLFF; CDR3nt: TGTGCCAGCAGCTTAACAGGGGGAGCTAATGAAAAACTGTTTTTT
j_gene: TRBJ1-2; abundance: few; d_gene: -; v_gene: TRBV6-6; CDR3aa: CASSYSASANYGYTF; CDR3nt: TGTGCCAGCAGTTACTCAGCCAGCGCTAACTATGGCTACACCTTC
j_gene: TRBJ2-7; abundance: -; d_gene: TRBD2; v_gene: TRBV7-3; CDR3aa: CASSVGRRAWGLAMNEQYF; CDR3nt: TGTGCCAGCAGCGTTGGTAGGAGAGCCTGGGGACTAGCGATGAACGAGCAGTACTTC
j_gene: TRBJ2-7; abundance: -; d_gene: -; v_gene: TRBV16; CDR3aa: CASSQGQLYEQYF; CDR3nt: TGTGCCAGCAGCCAAGGACAGCTCTACGAGCAGTACTTC
j_gene: TRBJ2-1; abundance: -; d_gene: TRBD2; v_gene: TRBV6-6; CDR3aa: CASSYGRAGGGGFF; CDR3nt: TGTGCCAGCAGTTATGGGCGCGCGGGAGGGGGGGGGTTCTTC
j_gene: TRBJ2-7; abundance: -; d_gene: TRBD2; v_gene: TRBV9; CDR3aa: CASSVGGRSNEQYF; CDR3nt: TGTGCCAGCAGCGTAGGCGGGAGGTCGAACGAGCAGTACTTC
j_gene: TRBJ1-2; abundance: -; d_gene: -; v_gene: TRBV2; CDR3aa: CASVIAGAYGYTF; CDR3nt: TGTGCCAGCGTTATTGCAGGGGCCTATGGCTACACCTTC
j_gene: TRBJ2-5; abundance: once; d_gene: TRBD1; v_gene: TRBV18; CDR3aa: CASSPSRQGRETQYF; CDR3nt: TGTGCCAGCTCACCGTCTCGACAGGGGAGAGAGACCCAGTACTTC
j_gene: TRBJ2-2; abundance: -; d_gene: -; v_gene: TRBV28; CDR3aa: CATGGGGTGELFF; CDR3nt: TGTGCCACGGGTGGGGGCGGGACCGGGGAGCTGTTTTTT
j_gene: TRBJ2-7; abundance: -; d_gene: TRBD1; v_gene: TRBV27; CDR3aa: CASSNNPGTGTYEQYF; CDR3nt: TGTGCCAGCAGTAACAACCCCGGGACAGGTACCTACGAGCAGTACTTC
j_gene: TRBJ2-7; abundance: -; d_gene: TRBD1; v_gene: TRBV7-6; CDR3aa: CASSHRTGGGDEQYF; CDR3nt: TGTGCCAGCAGCCATAGGACAGGGGGCGGCGACGAGCAGTACTTC
j_gene: TRBJ2-2; abundance: once; d_gene: TRBD2; v_gene: TRBV9; CDR3aa: CASSRGGRAGTGELFF; CDR3nt: TGTGCCAGCAGCCGCGGCGGGAGGGCGGGCACCGGGGAGCTGTTTTTT
j_gene: TRBJ1-5; abundance: -; d_gene: TRBD1; v_gene: TRBV7-8; CDR3aa: CASSRQGLSNQPQHF; CDR3nt: TGTGCCAGCAGTCGACAGGGGCTTAGCAATCAGCCCCAGCATTTT
j_gene: TRBJ2-1; abundance: -; d_gene: -; v_gene: TRBV3-1/TRBV3-2; CDR3aa: CASSQSEADEQFF; CDR3nt: TGTGCCAGCAGCCAAAGCGAGGCCGATGAGCAGTTCTTC
j_gene: TRBJ1-1; abundance: -; d_gene: -; v_gene: TRBV19; CDR3aa: CASKDVSAEAFF; CDR3nt: TGTGCCAGTAAGGATGTTAGCGCTGAAGCTTTCTTT
j_gene: TRBJ2-3; abundance: -; d_gene: TRBD2; v_gene: TRBV3-1/TRBV3-2; CDR3aa: CASSQDGGGADTQYF; CDR3nt: TGTGCCAGCAGCCAAGACGGCGGGGGGGCAGATACGCAGTATTTT
j_gene: TRBJ2-1; abundance: -; d_gene: TRBD1; v_gene: TRBV5-5; CDR3aa: CASSFYPGQGNEQFF; CDR3nt: TGTGCCAGCAGCTTTTATCCGGGACAGGGGAATGAGCAGTTCTTC
j_gene: TRBJ2-1; abundance: -; d_gene: -; v_gene: TRBV5-4; CDR3aa: CASSGKLGLMSEQFF; CDR3nt: TGTGCCAGCAGCGGAAAACTAGGGCTAATGAGTGAGCAGTTCTTC
j_gene: TRBJ1-1; abundance: few; d_gene: TRBD1; v_gene: TRBV9; CDR3aa: CASSVGWSGGMNTEAFF; CDR3nt: TGTGCCAGCAGCGTAGGTTGGTCAGGGGGTATGAACACTGAAGCTTTCTTT